These T cell receptor beta chains were read from a single sample in a study of shared clonotypes between healthy human individuals. The repertoire was sequenced with immunoSEQ multiplex PCR; TCRdb's copy has only in-frame clones and lacks some. This table has 2 million to 3 million clones, 85% to 95% appearing once. Sequencing was done on a sample of naive CD4+ T cells sorted from blood. These receptors originate from a man younger than 35 in good health. CDR3s include the opening cysteine and the closing phenylalanine or tryptophan. A D gene is named only where the DNA matches it firmly.

d_gene	v_gene	j_gene	len	CDR3aa
NA	TRBV19	TRBJ1-5	14	CASTPEQAHQPQHF
TRBD1	TRBV5-1	TRBJ1-6	16	CASSSEGQGANSPLHF
NA	TRBV7-6	TRBJ1-4	15	CASSLFPTGNEKLFF
NA	TRBV19	TRBJ1-1	15	CASSLRGYQNTEAFF
TRBD2	TRBV18	TRBJ2-3	16	CASSPGAGDSTDTQYF
TRBD1	TRBV14	TRBJ2-4	11	CASPHLGTDHF
NA	TRBV5-1	TRBJ1-5	15	CASSLGDIANQPQHF
NA	TRBV19	TRBJ2-2	15	CASSMGGEIAGELFF
TRBD2	TRBV4-1	TRBJ2-1	16	CASSQGLAGGPNEQFF
TRBD1	TRBV6-6	TRBJ2-3	13	CASDRGSTDTQYF
TRBD2	TRBV5-1	TRBJ2-1	14	CASSLGTSINEQFF
NA	TRBV28	TRBJ1-1	14	CASSLRTRNTEAFF
TRBD1	TRBV18	TRBJ2-4	17	CASSSLRTGTGKNIQYF
TRBD1	TRBV18	TRBJ1-1	13	CASSSNRGTEAFF
TRBD2	TRBV18	TRBJ2-7	18	CASSPPFLASGRYYEQYF
NA	TRBV5-1	TRBJ2-7	14	CASSLQGGSYEQYF
NA	TRBV7-2	TRBJ2-2	13	CASSFGDTGELFF
TRBD2	TRBV4-1	TRBJ2-3	17	CASSQDLHGGGDGTQYF
TRBD2	TRBV25-1	TRBJ2-3	15	CASSLAGDLTDTQYF
NA	TRBV6-1	TRBJ1-5	14	CASSEQVGNQPQHF
NA	TRBV18	TRBJ2-3	15	CASSPPEGLARPQYF
TRBD2	TRBV5-4	TRBJ2-5	16	CASSFGLAGGQETQYF
NA	TRBV19	TRBJ1-1	14	CASSILRGDTEAFF
NA	TRBV29-1	TRBJ1-1	14	CSVEFGGMNTEAFF
TRBD1	TRBV19	TRBJ2-7	13	CASSRQGAYEQYF
NA	TRBV29-1	TRBJ1-1	14	CSVSRQLMNTEAFF
NA	TRBV6-5	TRBJ1-1	11	CASSANTEAFF
NA	TRBV6-6	TRBJ1-5	12	CASCGDNQPQHF
NA	TRBV28	TRBJ1-3	14	CATLVPQGRNTIYF
NA	TRBV4-3	TRBJ1-5	15	CASSQSWGSNQPQHF
TRBD1	TRBV5-1	TRBJ1-3	17	CASSFLFQGAQPSTIYF
NA	TRBV10-3	TRBJ1-1	14	CAISVRDMNTEAFF
TRBD2	TRBV10-3	TRBJ2-7	19	CAISESRGGELAGPLEQYF
NA	TRBV6-6	TRBJ1-2	15	CASSRGYRTNYGYTF
NA	TRBV11-3	TRBJ2-5	15	CASSLGGRDGETQYF
NA	TRBV30	TRBJ1-2	15	CAWSVVGSGKDGYTF
NA	TRBV30	TRBJ2-7	15	CAWGMGTGRFDEQYF
NA	TRBV21-1	TRBJ1-1	13	CASSKDRAYEAFF
TRBD1	TRBV18	TRBJ2-1	15	CASSGTGGAYNEQFF
TRBD2	TRBV27	TRBJ2-5	15	CASSLTRGGRETQYF
NA	TRBV7-2	TRBJ2-4	13	CASSLSREYIQYF
TRBD1	TRBV6-5	TRBJ1-2	14	CASSSTGGRYGYTF
NA	TRBV10-3	NA	11	CAISDGYEQYF
NA	TRBV7-2	TRBJ2-5	14	CASSRGQFAETQYF
NA	TRBV12-5	TRBJ2-1	16	CASGLGDRSSYNEQFF
NA	TRBV12-5	TRBJ1-1	14	CASGLGQKNTEAFF
NA	TRBV7-3	TRBJ2-7	14	CASSRDPGSYEQYF
NA	TRBV7-2	TRBJ2-3	15	CASSSLAGFTDTQYF
NA	TRBV9	TRBJ2-2	15	CASSVAGSNTGELFF
TRBD1	TRBV2	TRBJ1-2	12	CASLPDRAGYTF
TRBD1	TRBV7-2	TRBJ2-1	15	CASSQTDRGFGEQFF
NA	TRBV6-1	TRBJ2-7	15	CASSGSGTVSYEQYF
NA	TRBV27	TRBJ1-1	16	CASSYPGRHQNTEAFF